One sample yielded the 3 T cell receptor beta chains listed below, sequenced in a study of T cell changes during pregnancy in multiple sclerosis (dated by TCRdb to between 2018 and 2021). Library generation was performed with the immunoSEQ multiplex PCR assay. What TCRdb holds here is the immuneACCESS table cut down to in-frame rearrangements. Part of the clones is not present; checked against another copy, under half of the missing clones reflect an unresolved V gene, and the others are unexplained. The sample records 90,000 to 120,000 clones, just under 95% of which are singletons. The ten most abundant clones make up roughly 0.82% of the sample. The specimen comprised peripheral blood, sampled in the third trimester of pregnancy. All receptors come from a female donor in good health, enrolled as a control in a pregnancy study.

This chain links TRBV7-2 with TRBJ2-3, with D possibly being TRBD1 (6 bases). The germline V gene encodes CDR1 SGHTA and CDR2 FQGNSA. The CDR3 loop spans 16 amino acids. V was clipped by 2 bases and J by 4 bases, with 16 bases between them. The CDR3 loop reads CASSLSLHREADTQYF. DNA for the CDR3: TGTGCCAGCAGCTTAAGCCTGCACAGGGAAGCAGATACGCAGTATTTT.

This sequence joins TRBV6-1 and TRBJ2-7; maybe TRBD2 (5 bases). Germline CDR1 MNHNS, CDR2 SASEGT. The CDR3 is 13 residues long. Trimming took 3 bases from V and 3 from J, leaving 9 bases between them. The CDR3 nucleotides read TGTGCCAGCAGTGACCCGGGAATCTACGAGCAGTACTTC. Its protein product is CASSDPGIYEQYF.

The V gene is TRBV19, the J gene TRBJ1-4; D remains ambiguous. The germline V gene encodes CDR1 LNHDA and CDR2 SQIVND (reference sequence). This CDR3 contains 13 residues. Deletions cut 6 bases from V and 6 bases from J, with 11 bases between. CDR3 sequence (DNA): TGTGCCAGTAGGCCCGGGGTTGATGAAAAACTGTTTTTT. Translating gives CASRPGVDEKLFF.